This entry lists 4 T cell receptor beta chains sequenced from one sample in a study of blood T cell repertoires in COVID-19. Here immunoSEQ multiplex PCR was the method, and the copy in TCRdb shows in-frame clones only, minus some. The repertoire holds approximately 200,000 clones, with approximately 92% as singletons. Input material: PBMCs or T cells enriched from blood (not recorded which). Every receptor here comes from a woman under 30 in a cohort exposed to, infected with or recovered from COVID-19 (not recorded which).

The V gene is TRBV28, the J gene TRBJ2-2; D is possibly TRBD2 (5 bases). CDR1 is MDHEN and CDR2 is SYDVKM in the germline V gene. V was cut by 2 bases and J by 4 bases, with 8 bases left in between. The CDR3 has 14 amino acids. The CDR3 DNA reads as TGTGCCAGCAGTTTAGAAGGGAGCACCGGGGAGCTGTTTTTT. This encodes CASSLEGSTGELFF.

V usage is TRBV7-9 and J usage is TRBJ1-1; D unclear. The CDR3 totals 12 residues. Germline V gene data show CDR1 as SEHNR and CDR2 as FQNEAQ (reference sequence). The V end lost 4 bases, the J end lost 9 bases, and 12 bases lay between the germline ends. CDR3 protein: CASSYGEEKAFF. For the CDR3, the DNA is TGTGCCAGCAGCTACGGTGAGGAAAAAGCTTTCTTT.

The chain couples TRBV19 to TRBJ2-5; the D gene is possibly TRBD1 (6 bases). The CDR3 length is 16 residues. The germline V gene encodes CDR1 LNHDA and CDR2 SQIVND (reference sequence). The germline V and J ends were trimmed by 4 bases and 4 bases, with 19 bases remaining between them. The CDR3 nucleotides read TGTGCCAGTAGTAGCGGAGACAGTTTAGGGGGAGAGACCCAGTACTTC. Protein: CASSSGDSLGGETQYF.

V is TRBV23-1 and J is TRBJ1-4; no clear D. TRBV23-1 is an open reading frame whose function is uncertain. This CDR3 comprises 10 residues. Trimming removed 3 bases from V and 12 bases from J, with 5 bases in between. CDR3 bases: TGCGCCAGCAGTCATCGGGAACTGTTTTTT. Translated, it gives CASSHRELFF.